This TCR beta chain was retrieved from a study of CD8+CD57+ T cells in acquired aplastic anemia. This clonotype was recorded at least ten times. Sequencing was done on patients that had shown CD8+CD57+ cell expansion by flow cytometry. TCR beta VDJ and CDR3 profiling used genomic DNA as template. TCRdb passed the reads through MiXCR, listing each CDR3 protein once. Of 150,000 to 200,000 distinct CDR3 sequences in the sample, around 50% were seen once. In germline, CDR1 is DFQATT, CDR2 SNEGSKA (reference sequence). This CDR3 region has 14 residues. V lost 0 bases, J lost 5 bases, and 13 bases lay in between.

This clonotype was obtained from a human donor with aplastic anemia. The specimen was sorted CD4+, CD8+, or CD8+CD57+ T cells (not recorded which) from PBMCs. This chain joins TRBV20-1 and TRBJ1-1, with D possibly TRBD1 on 5 matching bases. The DNA of the CDR3 is TGCAGTGCTAGAGACGTGCGGGGCGGTACTGAAGCTTTCTTT. Its protein is CSARDVRGGTEAFF.